The 24 T cell receptor beta chains below come from one sample, sequenced in a study of identical twins. TCRdb itself ran the 5' RACE reads through MiXCR, one entry per CDR3 protein. The sample has around 1.7 million distinct CDR3 sequences, more than 30% seen once. The sequencing input was cord blood. These receptors were taken from a newborn girl in good health.

This clonotype was seen only once. The chain uses TRBV28 and TRBJ2-7, with 11 bases aligning to TRBD1. Germline CDR1 and CDR2: MDHEN and SYDVKM. V was clipped by 6 bases and J by 2 bases; unmatched bases: 12. The CDR3 loop spans 17 amino acids. In DNA form, the CDR3 reads TGTGCCAGCAGCCCCAATCCCGGGACAGGGGGGCCCTACGAGCAGTACTTC. It codes for CASSPNPGTGGPYEQYF.

This clonotype was seen only a few times. The gene calls are TRBV20-1 and TRBJ1-5; tentative D call: TRBD1 (5 bases). The germline V and J ends were trimmed by 2 bases and 1 base, with 9 bases remaining between them. The CDR3 contains 14 residues. Per germline, CDR1 DFQATT and CDR2 SNEGSKA (reference sequence). The CDR3 region is CSARQGESNQPQHF. Here the CDR3 DNA reads TGCAGTGCTAGACAGGGTGAAAGCAATCAGCCCCAGCATTTT.

This clonotype has a handful of counts. The chain joins TRBV20-1 to TRBJ2-7, with 7 bases fitting TRBD1. Trimming removed 2 bases from V and 2 bases from J; junction bases left unmatched: 6. The germline V gene has CDR1 DFQATT and CDR2 SNEGSKA (reference sequence). The CDR3 spans 14 residues. Here the CDR3 DNA reads TGCAGTGCTAGAATGGACAGGCCTCCCTACGAGCAGTACTTC. It codes for CSARMDRPPYEQYF.

The chain is built from TRBV11-2 and TRBJ1-1; possibly TRBD1 for D (5 bases). The CDR3 sequence is 14 residues long. V was pared by 4 bases and J by 3 bases, with 12 bases between. Germline lookup yields CDR1 SGHAT and CDR2 FQNNGV. The CDR3 DNA reads as TGTGCCAGCAGCTCTAGACAGCCTTACACTGAAGCTTTCTTT. It is translated as CASSSRQPYTEAFF.

This sequence joins TRBV11-1 and TRBJ2-1; 10 nucleotides agree with TRBD1. Germline lookup yields CDR1 SGHAT and CDR2 FQDESV (reference sequence). The V gene end was trimmed by 0 bases and the J gene end by 6 bases; junction bases not matched to a gene: 17. The CDR3 has 20 amino acids. CDR3 nucleotide sequence: TGTGCCAGCAGCTTAGCGCGAGTAGGGACAGGGGTCAGTGGTCTCAATGAGCAGTTCTTC. Residues: CASSLARVGTGVSGLNEQFF.

This clonotype was observed a handful of times. This sequence joins TRBV28 and TRBJ2-2, with 7 bases identical to TRBD1. The V gene's germline CDR1 is MDHEN and CDR2 SYDVKM. There are 15 residues in the CDR3. After removal of 2 bases from V and 1 base from J, the junction contained 1 base not matched to a gene. The CDR3: CASSLGTENTGELFF. The CDR3 DNA reads TGTGCCAGCAGTTTAGGGACAGAGAACACCGGGGAGCTGTTTTTT.

The chain carries TRBV4-1 and TRBJ1-1, with D possibly being TRBD1 (5 bases). The ends were cut back, 1 base at V and 1 base at J, with 7 bases in the middle. The CDR3 consists of 14 residues. Germline CDR1 MGHRA, CDR2 YSYEKL. The CDR3: CASSQAGQNTEAFF. In DNA, the CDR3 is TGCGCCAGCAGCCAAGCCGGACAGAACACTGAAGCTTTCTTT.

This chain connects TRBV24-1 to TRBJ2-1, with 13 bases aligning to TRBD2. The V gene's germline CDR1 is KGHDR and CDR2 SFDVKD. Trimming at V came to 4 bases and at J to 7 bases, leaving 9 bases not matched to a gene. The CDR3 sequence is 17 residues long. The CDR3 nucleotides read TGTGCCACCAGTGACTGGACTAGCGGGAGTATGAGGAATGAGCAGTTCTTC. This translates into CATSDWTSGSMRNEQFF.

Concerning this clonotype itself: One end of the junction fails to match germline, which may point to a read error. The V call is TRBV3-1, the J call TRBJ1-4; tentative D call: TRBD1 (5 bases). Germline loops: CDR1 LGHDT, CDR2 YNNKEL (reference sequence). This CDR3 has 13 residues. The CDR3 reads CASTQGALEKLFF. CDR3 DNA sequence: TGTGCCAGCACCCAAGGGGCATTAGAAAAACTGTTTTTT. Full variable domain (remainder filled in from reference TRBV3-1 and TRBJ1-4): DTAVSQTPKYLVTQMGNDKSIKCEQNLGHDTMYWYKQDSKKFLKIMFSYNNKELIINETVPNRFSPKSPDKAHLNLHINSLELGDSAVYFCASTQGALEKLFFGSGTQLSVL.

In this sample, this clonotype turned up a few times. This chain connects TRBV3-1 to TRBJ2-5; 8 nucleotides line up with TRBD2. From germline, CDR1 is LGHDT and CDR2 YNNKEL (reference sequence). The CDR3 runs 18 residues. V trimming: 1 base; J trimming: 1 base; junction bases outside the gene matches: 11. The CDR3, as DNA: TGTGCCAGCAGCCAAGGGTTAATAGCGGGGCCCTCCCAAGAGACCCAGTACTTC. It specifies CASSQGLIAGPSQETQYF.

This clonotype was recorded at least ten times. The rearrangement uses TRBV20-1 and TRBJ2-3; TRBD2 agrees at 9 bases. This CDR3 contains 16 residues. V shed 5 bases and J 0 bases; nucleotides not matched to a gene: 9. Germline CDR1 reads DFQATT; CDR2 reads SNEGSKA (reference sequence). Here the CDR3 DNA reads TGCAGTGCTCTCCCGCAGCGGGGGGATAGCACAGATACGCAGTATTTT. It is translated as CSALPQRGDSTDTQYF.

Only a few counts were recorded for this clonotype. The chain joins TRBV2 to TRBJ2-3, with D unresolved. From germline, CDR1 is SNHLY and CDR2 FYNNEI. This CDR3 comprises 14 residues. Between the trimmed V and J ends, which lost 7 bases and 1 base, there was a span of 12 bases. The CDR3 DNA follows: TGTGCCAGCATGGGCGTTCAGGGCACAGATACGCAGTATTTT. It codes for CASMGVQGTDTQYF.

This clonotype was detected ten times or more. The chain combines TRBV14 with TRBJ2-1, with 12 bases aligning to TRBD2. CDR3 length equals 16 residues. The germline V gene has CDR1 SGHDN and CDR2 FVKESK. The V segment lost 4 bases and the J segment 4 bases; nucleotides outside the gene matches: 5. CDR3 loop: CASSRTSGGPYNEQFF. The CDR3 DNA sequence: TGTGCCAGCAGCCGTACTAGCGGGGGGCCTTACAATGAGCAGTTCTTC.

This clonotype occurred a few times. The chain uses TRBV10-3 and TRBJ1-1; 7 bases are shared with TRBD1. CDR3 length equals 15 residues. Germline V gene sequence: CDR1 ENHRY, CDR2 SYGVKD. Unmatched junction bases numbered 12, after V lost 11 bases and J lost 0 bases. CDR3 residues: CAAAENRGMNTEAFF. The DNA for the CDR3 is TGTGCCGCGGCGGAAAACAGGGGAATGAACACTGAAGCTTTCTTT.

The chain uses TRBV5-1 and TRBJ1-1; tentatively, D is TRBD1 (6 bases). The ends were cut back, 4 bases at V and 2 bases at J, with 18 bases in the middle. Germline V gene lookup returns CDR1 SGHRS and CDR2 YFSETQ. The CDR3 loop spans 16 amino acids. The CDR3 loop is CASSERQVRVNTEAFF. In DNA form, the CDR3 reads TGCGCCAGCAGCGAACGACAGGTTAGGGTTAACACTGAAGCTTTCTTT. The whole variable domain, remainder taken from reference TRBV5-1 and TRBJ1-1, is KAGVTQTPRYLIKTRGQQVTLSCSPISGHRSVSWYQQTPGQGLQFLFEYFSETQRNKGNFPGRFSGRQFSNSRSEMNVSTLELGDSALYLCASSERQVRVNTEAFFGQGTRLTVV.

This clonotype turned up a few times. V is TRBV29-1 and J is TRBJ1-5, with D uncertain. Trimming left V 4 bases short and J 0 bases short, with 19 bases between. The CDR3 runs to 17 residues. Per the germline V gene, CDR1 is SQVTM and CDR2 is ANQGSEA. The CDR3 coding sequence is TGCAGCGTTGTGTTGTCGGCCAGTTCTTATAGCAATCAGCCCCAGCATTTT. This sequence encodes CSVVLSASSYSNQPQHF.

This clonotype was seen a few times. This chain joins TRBV5-1 and TRBJ2-7; D not certain. Per germline, CDR1 SGHRS and CDR2 YFSETQ. CDR3 length: 15 residues. V was trimmed by 0 bases and J by 0 bases, leaving 10 bases between them. CDR3 bases: TGCGCCAGCAGCTTGGCGATGACGAGCTCCTACGAGCAGTACTTC. Its translation is CASSLAMTSSYEQYF.

The chain joins TRBV12-3 or TRBV12-4 to TRBJ2-1; TRBD2 agrees at 10 bases. The CDR3 loop spans 16 amino acids. The trim removed 6 bases at V and 4 bases at J, leaving 9 bases unmatched. The CDR3 protein is CASRKTGLALYNEQFF. CDR3 nucleotide sequence: TGTGCCAGCAGAAAAACGGGACTAGCGCTTTACAATGAGCAGTTCTTC.

The chain couples TRBV28 to TRBJ1-1, with 7 bases matching TRBD1. Germline CDR1 reads MDHEN; CDR2 reads SYDVKM. The CDR3 is 14 residues long. After removal of 4 bases from V and 0 bases from J, the junction contained 2 bases not matched to a gene. The CDR3 spells CASSWDRLNTEAFF. CDR3 DNA sequence: TGTGCCAGCAGTTGGGACAGATTGAACACTGAAGCTTTCTTT.

As DNA, the CDR3 is TGCGCCAGCAGCAAGCGGGTCTCGGGTTCCTACGAGCAGTACTTC. This translates into CASSKRVSGSYEQYF. V usage is TRBV5-1 and J usage is TRBJ2-7, with TRBD2 as a possible D gene (6 bases). Trimming took off 4 bases at V and 1 base at J, with 15 bases between the two ends. The CDR3 is 15 amino acids. CDR1 SGHRS and CDR2 YFSETQ come from the germline V gene.

This chain joins TRBV5-1 and TRBJ2-3; 8 nucleotides match TRBD2. CDR3 length equals 15 residues. CDR1 SGHRS and CDR2 YFSETQ come from the germline V gene. Germline trimming cut 0 bases from V and 5 bases from J; bases unmatched to any gene: 5. CDR3 loop: CASSLAPGGGDTQYF. CDR3 bases: TGCGCCAGCAGCTTGGCCCCGGGAGGGGGAGATACGCAGTATTTT.

The CDR3 bases are TGTGCCAGCAGTGAAGGATCGTGGACAGGGGTGACTAATGAAAAACTGTTTTTT. Translated: CASSEGSWTGVTNEKLFF. J is TRBJ1-4 and V is TRBV6-1; TRBD1 agrees at 9 bases. V was pared by 1 base and J by 2 bases, with 8 bases of the junction left unmatched. The germline gives CDR1 MNHNS, CDR2 SASEGT. This CDR3 is built from 18 residues.

The CDR3 region has the DNA TGCAGTGCTCTGACAGAAGTAAATGAAAAACTGTTTTTT. This translates into CSALTEVNEKLFF. This sequence joins TRBV20-1 and TRBJ1-4; D is possibly TRBD1 (5 bases). V lost 5 bases and J 5 bases, leaving 12 bases between the germline ends. The CDR3 loop spans 13 amino acids. Germline assignment: CDR1 DFQATT and CDR2 SNEGSKA (reference sequence).

The chain is built from TRBV27 and TRBJ1-5, with TRBD1 matching 9 bases. This CDR3 contains 15 residues. With V trimmed by 3 bases and J by 6 bases, 6 bases remained unmatched. Germline lookup yields CDR1 MNHEY and CDR2 SMNVEV (reference sequence). The CDR3 reads CASSFTGGGTQPQHF. The CDR3 DNA follows: TGTGCCAGCAGTTTCACAGGGGGCGGTACTCAGCCCCAGCATTTT.